Presented here are 27 T cell receptor beta chains from one specimen sequenced in a study of blood T cell repertoires in COVID-19. Sequenced by immunoSEQ multiplex PCR; TCRdb stores in-frame clones only, minus some. The sample lists around 350,000 clones, roughly 86% occurring once. Sample: peripheral blood. The receptors derive from a human donor in a cohort sampled during active COVID-19.

The chain combines TRBV6-5 with TRBJ2-2, with unresolved D. The V end was cut by 7 bases, the J end by 6 bases, with 18 bases between. The CDR3 consists of 15 residues. The germline CDR1 and CDR2 sequences are MNHEY and SVGAGI. CDR3 bases: TGTGCCAGCACCCGAAAGGTCCCAGGTGCCGGGGAGCTGTTTTTT. Translating it yields CASTRKVPGAGELFF.

This clone was detected a few times. The chain joins TRBV4-2 to TRBJ1-5, with a weak D call TRBD1 (6 bases). The CDR3 has 16 amino acids. Trimming stripped 3 bases from V and 0 bases from J, with 12 bases between. The germline gives CDR1 LGHNA, CDR2 YNFKEQ. This CDR3 reads CASSQSGQYSNQPQHF. In DNA form, the CDR3 reads TGTGCCAGCAGCCAGAGCGGACAGTATAGCAATCAGCCCCAGCATTTT.

The chain recombines TRBV5-1 with TRBJ2-1, with TRBD2 matching over 7 bases. Germline lookup yields CDR1 SGHRS and CDR2 YFSETQ. This CDR3 region has 15 residues. The V and J ends lost 0 bases and 7 bases, in that order; junction bases with no gene match: 7. CDR3 bases: TGCGCCAGCAGCTTGGGCGGGGGACTTACAAATGAGCAGTTCTTC. It is translated as CASSLGGGLTNEQFF.

This sequence joins TRBV5-1 and TRBJ2-3, with D maybe TRBD1 (6 bases). Germline V gene lookup returns CDR1 SGHRS and CDR2 YFSETQ. V was shortened by 8 bases and J by 0 bases, with 13 bases between the two germline ends. The CDR3 runs 14 residues. The CDR3 region has the DNA TGCGCCAGTAGGACAGCCACTAGCACAGATACGCAGTATTTT. This encodes CASRTATSTDTQYF.

This rearrangement joins TRBV18 to TRBJ2-7; 7 bases are shared with TRBD1. Trimming removed 1 base from V and 12 bases from J; junction bases left unmatched: 15. The germline gives CDR1 KGHSH, CDR2 LQKENI. CDR3 length equals 15 residues. The CDR3 bases are TGTGCCAGCTCACCACTGGGAGCAGGGGGACGCCAGTGGTACTTC. Protein product: CASSPLGAGGRQWYF.

This sequence joins TRBV5-1 and TRBJ2-3; no firm D call. Trimming stripped 1 base from V and 0 bases from J, with 12 bases between. CDR3 length: 16 amino acids. CDR1 is SGHRS, CDR2 YFSETQ, per germline. This CDR3 reads CASSLSFGLSTDTQYF. As DNA, the CDR3 is TGCGCCAGCAGCTTGTCATTTGGGCTGAGCACAGATACGCAGTATTTT.

The table lists this clone with a few counts. The V gene is TRBV2, the J gene TRBJ1-1, with D maybe TRBD1 (5 bases). This CDR3 is built from 13 residues. CDR1 is SNHLY and CDR2 is FYNNEI in the germline V gene. Trimming left V 10 bases short and J 2 bases short, with 14 bases between. The CDR3 DNA reads as TGTGCCACCACGAGGGACTTTAACACTGAAGCTTTCTTT. It is translated as CATTRDFNTEAFF.

The V and J genes are TRBV2 and TRBJ2-1; 10 nucleotides match TRBD2. Trimming took 2 bases from V and 5 from J; bases not matched to a gene: 6. There are 16 residues in the CDR3. Germline CDR1 reads SNHLY; CDR2 reads FYNNEI. CDR3 protein: CASSELGLAGDNEQFF. The DNA for the CDR3 is TGTGCCAGCAGTGAATTAGGGCTAGCGGGAGACAATGAGCAGTTCTTC.

This chain uses TRBV28 with TRBJ1-3, with unresolved D. V was clipped by 7 bases and J by 0 bases, with 10 bases between them. From germline, CDR1 is MDHEN and CDR2 SYDVKM. This CDR3 spans 14 amino acids. CDR3 sequence reads: CASTEHASGNTIYF. The CDR3 DNA reads TGTGCCAGCACCGAACACGCCTCTGGAAACACCATATATTTT. The full variable domain, with the rest looked up from reference TRBV28 and TRBJ1-3, is DVKVTQSSRYLVKRTGEKVFLECVQDMDHENMFWYRQDPGLGLRLIYFSYDVKMKEKGDIPEGYSVSREKKERFSLILESASTNQTSMYLCASTEHASGNTIYFGEGSWLTVV.

The chain couples TRBV28 to TRBJ2-7, with 7 bases fitting TRBD1. Germline CDR1 reads MDHEN; CDR2 reads SYDVKM. This CDR3 comprises 15 residues. The trim removed 2 bases at V and 3 bases at J, leaving 7 bases unmatched. The CDR3 nucleotides read TGTGCCAGCAGTTTAACGGGGCAGGGGGACTACGAGCAGTACTTC. Its translation is CASSLTGQGDYEQYF.

The chain couples TRBV2 to TRBJ2-2, with 10 bases identical to TRBD2. The germline CDR1 and CDR2 sequences are SNHLY and FYNNEI. CDR3 length: 15 amino acids. The junction had 7 bases not matched to a gene; V was cut back by 5 bases and J by 7 bases. The CDR3 DNA is TGTGCCAGCAGTCTGGAGGGACTAGCGATCGGGGAGCTGTTTTTT. It codes for CASSLEGLAIGELFF.

The chain is built from TRBV4-1 and TRBJ2-7; 10 bases align to TRBD2. The CDR3 loop spans 16 amino acids. Trimming cost V 1 base and J 3 bases; bases outside gene matches: 6. Germline CDR1 and CDR2: MGHRA and YSYEKL. The CDR3 reads CASSQGVAGGLYEQYF. The DNA for the CDR3 is TGCGCCAGCAGCCAAGGGGTAGCGGGGGGCCTCTACGAGCAGTACTTC.

The chain is built from TRBV29-1 and TRBJ2-3; 12 bases map to TRBD2. In germline, CDR1 is SQVTM, CDR2 ANQGSEA. With V trimmed by 6 bases and J by 4 bases, 5 bases remained unmatched. This CDR3 is built from 14 residues. CDR3 residues: CSVASGGGPDTQYF. The CDR3 nucleotides are TGCAGCGTAGCTAGCGGGGGGGGGCCAGATACGCAGTATTTT.

V gene TRBV7-9 combines with J gene TRBJ1-1; D is possibly TRBD1 (6 bases). Per the germline V gene, CDR1 is SEHNR and CDR2 is FQNEAQ (reference sequence). The CDR3 loop spans 14 amino acids. With 5 bases removed from V and 7 bases from J, the gap between germline ends came to 17 bases. The CDR3 loop is CASSLPQGAREAFF. The CDR3 DNA follows: TGTGCCAGCAGCCTACCACAGGGTGCTCGTGAAGCTTTCTTT.

V gene TRBV13 combines with J gene TRBJ1-2; no definite D call. The CDR3 length is 14 residues. V was trimmed by 7 bases and J by 7 bases, leaving 19 bases between them. Germline values: CDR1 PRHDT, CDR2 FYEKMQ (reference sequence). The CDR3 spells CASNEYGVPGGYTF. For the CDR3, the DNA is TGTGCCAGCAACGAATACGGGGTTCCCGGTGGCTACACCTTC.

This chain uses TRBV28 with TRBJ1-2, with 9 bases fitting TRBD1. Trimming cost V 3 bases and J 8 bases; bases outside gene matches: 4. Germline CDR1 is MDHEN and CDR2 is SYDVKM. The CDR3 extends over 13 amino acids. In DNA form, the CDR3 reads TGTGCCAGCAGTTTGGGACAGGGACGGGGCTACACCTTC. Amino acid sequence: CASSLGQGRGYTF.

The genes are TRBV6-6 and TRBJ2-3, with 7 bases identical to TRBD2. Germline V CDR1 and CDR2: MNHNY, SVGAGI (reference sequence). The CDR3 consists of 14 residues. V trimming: 6 bases; J trimming: 3 bases; junction bases outside the gene matches: 6. CDR3 sequence (DNA): TGTGCCAGCAGGGCGGGAGTTACTACAGATACGCAGTATTTT. It specifies CASRAGVTTDTQYF.

The V call is TRBV11-2, the J call TRBJ1-1, with 9 bases matching TRBD1. Unmatched junction bases numbered 17, after V lost 0 bases and J lost 3 bases. The CDR3 runs 20 residues. Germline V gene lookup returns CDR1 SGHAT and CDR2 FQNNGV. The CDR3 DNA is TGTGCCAGCAGCTTAGATCCAAGGATATATACAGGGGGCGCGGACACTGAAGCTTTCTTT. Protein product: CASSLDPRIYTGGADTEAFF.

This clone has a handful of counts. The chain has TRBV2 and TRBJ1-2; TRBD1 matches 7 bases. The V and J ends lost 4 bases and 0 bases, in that order; junction bases with no gene match: 11. CDR3 length: 17 residues. Germline-derived CDR1 and CDR2 are SNHLY and FYNNEI. This CDR3 reads CASSAQTGVGANYGYTF. CDR3 sequence (DNA): TGTGCCAGCAGTGCCCAAACAGGGGTCGGGGCTAACTATGGCTACACCTTC.

This clone has only a few counts. The chain uses TRBV19 and TRBJ2-1; TRBD2 matches at 7 bases. CDR1 is LNHDA, CDR2 SQIVND, per germline (reference sequence). Trimming at V came to 7 bases and at J to 4 bases, leaving 16 bases not matched to a gene. The CDR3 extends over 17 amino acids. CDR3 region: CASKTQDGGGSYNEQFF. For the CDR3, the DNA is TGTGCCAGTAAAACACAGGATGGGGGGGGTAGTTACAATGAGCAGTTCTTC.

This chain uses TRBV5-8 with TRBJ2-2; perhaps TRBD1 as D (6 bases). Trimming took off 0 bases at V and 9 bases at J, with 12 bases between the two ends. The germline V gene has CDR1 SGHTS and CDR2 YDEGEE. CDR3 length: 14 residues. CDR3 in amino acids: CASSLELRGWELFF. CDR3 nucleotide sequence: TGTGCCAGCAGCTTGGAGCTCAGGGGCTGGGAGCTGTTTTTT.

This clone was picked up one time. CDR3 nucleotides: TGTGCCAGCAGCGTAGAACCCGTAGCCCCCGTCCTGACTTTC. Protein: CASSVEPVAPVLTF. V usage is TRBV9 and J usage is TRBJ2-6, with no clear D. There are 14 residues in the CDR3. V dropped 0 bases and J dropped 12 bases, with 13 bases sitting between them. Germline lookup yields CDR1 SGDLS and CDR2 YYNGEE.

The rearrangement joins TRBV5-1 to TRBJ1-6; TRBD1 matches 7 bases. Germline CDR1 reads SGHRS; CDR2 reads YFSETQ. The CDR3 runs to 16 residues. J lost 7 bases, V lost 0 bases, and 7 bases had no gene match. The CDR3 sequence is CASSLGGEGANSPLHF. CDR3 DNA sequence: TGCGCCAGCAGCTTGGGGGGTGAGGGGGCAAATTCACCCCTCCACTTT.

The genes are TRBV9 and TRBJ2-1; 7 positions agree with TRBD2. The CDR3 consists of 15 residues. Germline CDR1 and CDR2: SGDLS and YYNGEE. Germline trimming cut 4 bases from V and 0 bases from J; bases unmatched to any gene: 4. The CDR3 DNA follows: TGTGCCAGCAGCTCGTCTAGCGGCTCCTACAATGAGCAGTTCTTC. Its translation: CASSSSSGSYNEQFF.

The rearrangement joins TRBV24-1 to TRBJ2-5; TRBD1 matches 12 bases. This CDR3 has 17 residues. CDR1 is KGHDR and CDR2 is SFDVKD in the germline V gene. V shed 3 bases, J shed 2 bases, and the junction held 6 bases outside the gene matches. CDR3 coding DNA: TGTGCCACCAGTGATCACCGGGACAGGGGGCCTCAAGAGACCCAGTACTTC. It is translated as CATSDHRDRGPQETQYF.

This clone was seen a few times. The chain has TRBV7-9 and TRBJ1-6; tentatively, D is TRBD1 (5 bases). This CDR3 has 14 residues. Germline CDR1 is SEHNR and CDR2 is FQNEAQ (reference sequence). Trimming took off 5 bases at V and 9 bases at J, with 14 bases between the two ends. In nucleotides, the CDR3 is TGTGCCAGCAGCGGGGGAGGACCACGTTCACCCCTCCACTTT. Translating gives CASSGGGPRSPLHF.

The rearrangement joins TRBV3-1 (or the pseudogene TRBV3-2) to TRBJ2-5, with 8 bases matching TRBD2. There are 16 residues in the CDR3. The V gene's germline CDR1 is LGHDT and CDR2 YNNKEL (reference sequence). Trimming took 4 bases from V and 3 from J; bases not matched to a gene: 10. Here the CDR3 DNA reads TGTGCCAGCAGCCGTCGGACTAGCCGATGGGAAGAGACCCAGTACTTC. This codes for CASSRRTSRWEETQYF.